The clone carrying this T cell receptor beta chain appeared once. This specimen comes from a study of blood T cell repertoires in COVID-19. Background on the study: T cells, B-cell-depleted T cells, or PBMCs provided the cDNA or gDNA that served as material.

In the authors' methods: Estimation of nucleated cell counts was performed using reference gene primer amplification. The repertoire was sequenced with immunoSEQ multiplex PCR; TCRdb's copy has only in-frame clones and lacks some. The D gene and trimming were derived from the DNA, and the V and J assignments and clone size from that table. Among more than 250,000 clones listed, about 90% were seen once. The study assigned cohorts using participant-reported clinical history. Donors of Cohort 3 who recovered were those that had two negative PCRs, clearance, or symptom resolution. This receptor was identified in a woman between 25 and 40 years old who had recovered from COVID-19. The sequenced sample consisted of PBMCs or T cells enriched from blood (not recorded which).

Here the CDR3 reads CASSPMEGRNTEAFF. Here the CDR3 DNA reads TGTGCCAGCAGCCCCATGGAGGGGAGGAACACTGAAGCTTTCTTT. V usage is TRBV13 and J usage is TRBJ1-1; D might be TRBD1 (5 bases). Germline V gene data show CDR1 as PRHDT and CDR2 as FYEKMQ (reference sequence). The ends were cut back, 5 bases at V and 1 base at J, with 14 bases in the middle. This CDR3 comprises 15 residues. Combining the CDR3 with reference TRBV13 and TRBJ1-1 gives the whole variable domain AAGVIQSPRHLIKEKRETATLKCYPIPRHDTVYWYQQGPGQDPQFLISFYEKMQSDKGSIPDRFSAQQFSDYHSELNMSSLELGDSALYFCASSPMEGRNTEAFFGQGTRLTVV.